Following are 8 T cell receptor beta chains from one sample sequenced in a study of blood T cell repertoires in COVID-19. This table comes from immunoSEQ multiplex PCR, and its TCRdb copy is limited to in-frame clones, with some not included. This table holds 200,000 to 250,000 clones, about nine tenths found once. Specimen: peripheral blood. These receptor sequences come from a woman aged 60-70 years with acute or convalescent COVID-19.

The rearrangement uses TRBV5-6 and TRBJ2-7; 8 bases are shared with TRBD1. In germline, CDR1 is SGHDT, CDR2 YYEEEE. The CDR3 totals 15 residues. Losses at the gene ends were 1 base for V and 1 base for J; bases not matched to a gene: 4. The CDR3 is CASSLRGTGSYEQYF. CDR3 nucleotides: TGTGCCAGCAGCTTGAGAGGGACAGGATCCTACGAGCAGTACTTC.

The chain links TRBV4-3 to TRBJ2-3; maybe TRBD1 (5 bases). V gave up 1 base and J gave up 3 bases, with 14 bases separating them. Germline assignment: CDR1 LGHNA and CDR2 YSLEER. CDR3 length equals 16 residues. For the CDR3, the DNA is TGCGCCAGCAGCCAAGGCGGCAGGGTTTCAACAGATACGCAGTATTTT. Residues: CASSQGGRVSTDTQYF.

Concerning this clone itself: Other DNA sequences from this sample encode an identical CDR3 as well. V usage is TRBV29-1 and J usage is TRBJ1-2; no firm D call. The V gene's germline CDR1 is SQVTM and CDR2 ANQGSEA. V was cut by 6 bases and J by 6 bases, with 8 bases left in between. The CDR3 sequence is 10 residues long. In nucleotides, the CDR3 is TGCAGCGTAGAACGCGATGGCTACACCTTC. It is translated as CSVERDGYTF.

CDR3 DNA sequence: TGTGCCAGCAGCGTGTCCCGAGGGGGCAATGAGCAGTTCTTC. This gives the protein CASSVSRGGNEQFF. This chain uses TRBV7-9 with TRBJ2-1; D may be TRBD1 (6 bases). The CDR3 runs to 14 residues. The germline V gene encodes CDR1 SEHNR and CDR2 FQNEAQ (reference sequence). V gave up 5 bases and J gave up 6 bases, with 14 bases separating them.

The chain uses TRBV12-5 and TRBJ2-2, with 10 bases identical to TRBD1. Unmatched junction bases numbered 8, after V lost 2 bases and J lost 5 bases. CDR3 length equals 17 residues. Germline-derived CDR1 and CDR2 are LGHNT and FRNRAP. As DNA, the CDR3 is TGTGCTAGTGGTTTGATAACCGGGACAGGGGTTACCGGGGAGCTGTTTTTT. Amino acids: CASGLITGTGVTGELFF.

The V call is TRBV12-5, the J call TRBJ2-1, with D possibly TRBD1 on 6 matching bases. CDR1 is LGHNT and CDR2 is FRNRAP in the germline V gene. V lost 4 bases and J 4 bases, leaving 8 bases between the germline ends. This CDR3 comprises 13 residues. CDR3 protein: CASGWTVYNEQFF. Written as DNA, the CDR3 is TGTGCTAGTGGTTGGACAGTTTACAATGAGCAGTTCTTC.

The chain couples TRBV19 to TRBJ1-3; 9 bases line up with TRBD1. With 2 bases clipped from V and 0 bases from J, the junction kept 5 bases outside the gene matches. Germline values: CDR1 LNHDA, CDR2 SQIVND (reference sequence). The CDR3 runs to 17 residues. The CDR3 region is CASSITGGTTSGNTIYF. The CDR3, as DNA: TGTGCCAGTAGTATAACAGGGGGCACGACCTCTGGAAACACCATATATTTT.

The chain has TRBV18 and TRBJ2-5, with a weak D call TRBD1 (6 bases). In germline, CDR1 is KGHSH, CDR2 LQKENI. V lost 6 bases and J 1 base, leaving 6 bases between the germline ends. The CDR3 spans 12 residues. CDR3 residues: CASSGAQETQYF. The CDR3 nucleotides read TGTGCCAGCTCGGGGGCCCAAGAGACCCAGTACTTC. Supplemented by reference TRBV18 and TRBJ2-5, the full variable domain reads NAGVMQNPRHLVRRRGQEARLRCSPMKGHSHVYWYRQLPEEGLKFMVYLQKENIIDESGMPKERFSAEFPKEGPSILRIQQVVRGDSAAYFCASSGAQETQYFGPGTRLLVL.